This T cell receptor beta chain was identified in a study of blood T cell repertoires in COVID-19. V lost 1 base and J lost 4; bases outside the gene matches: 4. The V gene's germline CDR1 is MGHRA and CDR2 YSYEKL. The CDR3 has 16 amino acids. Clones were sequenced by immunoSEQ multiplex PCR, and TCRdb holds only the in-frame ones, with some missing. There are around 78,000 clones in the sample; about 89% occur only once, and 1% to 1.5% lies in the top ten. The gene calls are TRBV4-1 and TRBJ2-2, with 9 bases identical to TRBD2. The sample taken for sequencing was PBMCs or T cells enriched from blood (not recorded which). The clonotype comes from a woman between 50 and 59 years old with acute COVID-19. The CDR3 DNA sequence: TGCGCCAGCAGCCAAGTATTAGCGGGAGTCACCGGGGAGCTGTTTTTT. Its protein is CASSQVLAGVTGELFF.